The clone carrying this TCR beta chain was observed once. In the authors' workflow: From reference gene primer amplification, estimates of nucleated cell counts were derived. Generated by immunoSEQ multiplex PCR, the TCRdb table keeps only in-frame clones and is missing some. That table gives V, J and clone size, and the DNA gave D and trimming. The data hold about 160,000 clones, with under 80% observed a single time. This record comes from a study of blood T cell repertoires in COVID-19. In the study overall: Samples taken during acute and convalescent COVID-19 were collected in the United States, Italy and Spain.

CDR3 length equals 15 residues. CDR1 KGHDR and CDR2 SFDVKD come from the germline V gene. Trimming pared 6 bases from V and 5 bases from J, leaving 19 bases between. The chain combines TRBV24-1 with TRBJ2-7; tentative D call: TRBD1 (6 bases). Sequenced sample: peripheral blood. This sequence originates from an older man with acute or convalescent COVID-19. In nucleotides, the CDR3 is TGTGCCACCAGTATACCAGGGGTGGCAGGCGACGAGCAGTACTTC. Translated: CATSIPGVAGDEQYF.